This is a list of T cell receptor beta chains from one sample in a study of control samples from healthy donors and cancer patients. Sequencing was performed with immunoSEQ multiplex PCR; in TCRdb, only in-frame clones are kept and a portion is missing. The sample has 130,000 or so clones, about nine tenths seen once; the top ten hold 4.5% to 7%. Sequenced input: blood. The receptors stem from a man between 18 and 35 years old in good health. Both conserved end residues are part of each CDR3. D genes are given only for firm matches. Size tells how often a clone was seen (once, few, many) or the class of an expanded clone, and some rows leave it out.

TRBJ1-5 - TRBV4-1 - TGCGCCAGCAGCCAAGATCCCGCAAGCTATAGCAATCAGCCCCAGCATTTT CASSQDPASYSNQPQHF
TRBJ2-1 - TRBV5-4 - TGTGCCAGCAGCTTGGCTGACGGGAGCTCCTACAATGAGCAGTTCTTC CASSLADGSSYNEQFF
TRBJ2-2 TRBD2 TRBV2 - TGTGCCAGCAGTGGGCCAGCGGGGGCCAACACCGGGGAGCTGTTTTTT CASSGPAGANTGELFF
TRBJ1-4 - TRBV6-4 - TGTGCCAGCAGTGAGGGGGCAGAGGAAAAACTGTTTTTT CASSEGAEEKLFF
TRBJ2-3 TRBD1 TRBV5-6 once TGTGCCAGCAGCTTGGACAGGGGAGTAACAGATACGCAGTATTTT CASSLDRGVTDTQYF
TRBJ2-5 - TRBV7-9 - TGTGCCAGCAGCTCTCGGACTGGCCAAGAGACCCAGTACTTC CASSSRTGQETQYF
TRBJ2-2 - TRBV3-1/TRBV3-2 - TGTGCCAGCAGCCAAGATTTAAGGGCTAACACCGGGGAGCTGTTTTTT CASSQDLRANTGELFF
TRBJ2-1 - TRBV2 - TGTGCCAGCAGCCAACTTAGCTCCTACAATGAGCAGTTCTTC CASSQLSSYNEQFF
TRBJ1-1 - TRBV23-1 once TGCGCCAGCCGCCGATGGACTGAAGCTTTCTTT CASRRWTEAFF
TRBJ1-3 - TRBV5-5 - TGTGCCAGCAGCTTGGTACCCCTGACAGAAGGAAACACCATATATTTT CASSLVPLTEGNTIYF
TRBJ2-1 - TRBV5-1 - TGCGCCAGCAGCTTGGACAGGGCTTACAATGAGCAGTTCTTC CASSLDRAYNEQFF
TRBJ1-1 - TRBV28 - TGTGCCAGCGGGGACGACTTAATGAACACTGAAGCTTTCTTT CASGDDLMNTEAFF
TRBJ1-2 - TRBV5-1 once TGCGCCAGCAGCTTGGAGGGGGGTAGAGGATATGGCTACACCTTC CASSLEGGRGYGYTF
TRBJ1-6 TRBD1 TRBV13 - TGTGCCAGCAGCTTAGGAGGGACAGGGGGCTTAGGGTCACCCCTCCACTTT CASSLGGTGGLGSPLHF
TRBJ1-1 TRBD1 TRBV5-1 once TGCGCCAGCAGCTCCCGCGGACAGGGCCCGGGGACTGAAGCTTTCTTT CASSSRGQGPGTEAFF
TRBJ1-6 - TRBV9 once TGTGCCAGCAGCGTAGTCGATAATTCACCCCTCCACTTT CASSVVDNSPLHF
TRBJ2-7 TRBD1 TRBV7-6 - TGTGCCAGCAGCATAAGTGGGACAGGGGCCTACGAGCAGTACTTC CASSISGTGAYEQYF
TRBJ2-5 - TRBV7-9 - TGTGCCAGCAGCCCCGGGACAAGGAGTCAAGAGACCCAGTACTTC CASSPGTRSQETQYF
TRBJ2-6 - TRBV5-6 - TGTGCCAGCAGCCCCCTAGGCCCTTTCTCTGGGGCCAACGTCCTGACTTTC CASSPLGPFSGANVLTF
TRBJ2-4 - TRBV27 - TGTGCCAGCAGTCTCAGTTGGGCCGGGAACATTCAGTACTTC CASSLSWAGNIQYF